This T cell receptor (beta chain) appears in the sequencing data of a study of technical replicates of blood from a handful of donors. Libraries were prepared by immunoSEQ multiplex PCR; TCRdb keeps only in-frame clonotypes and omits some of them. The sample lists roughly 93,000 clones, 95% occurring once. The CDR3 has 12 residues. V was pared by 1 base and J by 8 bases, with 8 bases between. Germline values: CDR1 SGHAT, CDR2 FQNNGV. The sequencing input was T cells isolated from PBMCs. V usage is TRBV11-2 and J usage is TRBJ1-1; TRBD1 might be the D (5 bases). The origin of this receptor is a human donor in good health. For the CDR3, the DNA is TGTGCCAGCAGCTTAGGGGGGGTCGAAGCTTTCTTT. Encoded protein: CASSLGGVEAFF.